Listed below are T cell receptor beta chains from one sample, sequenced in a study of blood T cell repertoires in COVID-19. This table comes from immunoSEQ multiplex PCR, and its TCRdb copy is limited to in-frame clones, with some not included. There are 250,000 to 300,000 clones in the sample; 70% to 90% occur only once, and around 4.5% lies in the top ten. The sample consisted of peripheral blood. These receptor sequences come from a man in his sixties who had recovered from COVID-19. Each CDR3 is given with its conserved first and last residue. A D gene is named only where the DNA matches it firmly. Rows give clone size only sometimes, using once, few, many, or a class for an expanded clone.

j_call	v_call	clone_size	d_call	cdr3_aa	cdr3_nt
TRBJ1-5	TRBV28	few	-	CASSLPGNNQPQHF	TGTGCCAGCAGTTTGCCCGGGAACAATCAGCCCCAGCATTTT
TRBJ1-5	TRBV19	-	TRBD1	CASGTGVSNQPQHF	TGTGCCAGCGGGACAGGGGTTAGCAATCAGCCCCAGCATTTT
TRBJ1-3	TRBV3-1/TRBV3-2	once	-	CASSQVTSGNTIYF	TGTGCCAGCAGCCAAGTGACATCTGGAAACACCATATATTTT
TRBJ2-3	TRBV9	-	-	CASSVVGSRDTQYF	TGTGCCAGCAGCGTAGTGGGTAGCCGGGATACGCAGTATTTT
TRBJ2-2	TRBV19	few	-	CASSIDPLELFF	TGTGCCAGTAGTATAGATCCCCTGGAGCTGTTTTTT
TRBJ2-1	TRBV3-1/TRBV3-2	-	TRBD2	CASRTSGGRYNEQFF	TGTGCCAGCAGGACTAGCGGGGGGAGATACAATGAGCAGTTCTTC
TRBJ1-6	TRBV3-1/TRBV3-2	once	TRBD1	CASRSTGQINNSPLHF	TGTGCCAGCAGATCCACGGGACAGATAAATAATTCACCCCTCCACTTT
TRBJ2-3	TRBV30	-	-	CAWAGTSTDTQYF	TGTGCCTGGGCCGGGACTAGCACAGATACGCAGTATTTT
TRBJ2-3	TRBV11-2	-	-	CASSLQFSRTDTQYF	TGTGCCAGCAGCTTACAGTTCTCGCGCACAGATACGCAGTATTTT
TRBJ2-3	TRBV9	-	TRBD2	CASSGPTSGGAVDTQYF	TGTGCCAGCAGCGGGCCTACTAGCGGGGGGGCCGTAGATACGCAGTATTTT
TRBJ2-2	TRBV19	once	-	CASMVASNTGELFF	TGTGCCAGTATGGTGGCATCGAACACCGGGGAGCTGTTTTTT
TRBJ2-2	TRBV28	-	TRBD2	CASSLAGGPRTGELFF	TGTGCCAGCAGTTTAGCGGGAGGGCCACGAACCGGGGAGCTGTTTTTT
TRBJ2-7	TRBV6-1	-	-	CASSALSPRLTDHNLYEQYF	TGTGCCAGCAGTGCCTTGTCCCCCCGGCTAACAGACCATAACCTGTACGAGCAGTACTTC
TRBJ1-4	TRBV3-1/TRBV3-2	-	TRBD1	CASSQVGGGKLFF	TGTGCCAGCAGCCAAGTAGGGGGCGGAAAACTGTTTTTT
TRBJ1-2	TRBV28	few	-	CASSLGAQGGYGYTF	TGTGCCAGCAGTTTAGGAGCCCAAGGCGGCTATGGCTACACCTTC
TRBJ1-1	TRBV6-5	-	-	CASNAPGVVFF	TGTGCCAGCAATGCCCCAGGGGTTGTTTTCTTT
TRBJ2-1	TRBV7-2	-	-	CASSDGALGEQFF	TGTGCCAGCAGTGATGGGGCCCTGGGAGAGCAGTTCTTC
TRBJ2-7	TRBV11-2	-	TRBD2	CASSFRLAGVGYEQYF	TGTGCCAGCAGCTTTAGACTAGCGGGAGTTGGCTACGAGCAGTACTTC
TRBJ2-5	TRBV30	-	TRBD1	CAWGQGAGTQYF	TGTGCCTGGGGCCAGGGGGCGGGGACCCAGTACTTC
TRBJ2-5	TRBV27	-	-	CASSLRQVGGRETQYF	TGTGCCAGCAGTTTACGGCAGGTCGGGGGTAGAGAGACCCAGTACTTC
TRBJ2-7	TRBV3-1/TRBV3-2	-	-	CASSVAGQRGYEQYF	TGTGCCAGCAGCGTAGCGGGCCAAAGGGGGTACGAGCAGTACTTC
TRBJ1-1	TRBV7-9	-	-	CASSSTGYGTEAFF	TGTGCCAGCAGCTCCACAGGGTATGGCACTGAAGCTTTCTTT
TRBJ2-6	TRBV3-1/TRBV3-2	few	TRBD1	CASSQGQGFSGANVLTF	TGTGCCAGCAGCCAAGGACAGGGTTTCTCTGGGGCCAACGTCCTGACTTTC
TRBJ2-1	TRBV3-1/TRBV3-2	-	-	CASSRGSSYNEQFF	TGTGCCAGCAGCCGAGGTAGCTCCTACAATGAGCAGTTCTTC
TRBJ2-7	TRBV2	-	TRBD1	CASQLTGTATYEQYF	TGTGCCAGCCAATTGACCGGGACAGCTACCTACGAGCAGTACTTC
TRBJ2-3	TRBV9	once	TRBD1	CASSALQGATQYF	TGTGCCAGCAGCGCTTTACAGGGGGCGACGCAGTATTTT
TRBJ1-1	TRBV20-1	-	-	CSARDRLEAFF	TGCAGTGCTAGAGATCGGTTGGAAGCTTTCTTT